This T cell receptor (beta chain) was profiled in a study of neurological immune-mediated disorders. This clonotype was recorded at least ten times. Germline V gives CDR1 DFQATT, CDR2 SNEGSKA (reference sequence). Trimming cost V 3 bases and J 7 bases; bases outside gene matches: 7. The length of the CDR3 is 14 residues. TCRdb passed the 5' RACE reads through MiXCR, listing each CDR3 protein once. The sample holds more than 40,000 distinct CDR3 sequences, approximately 3% seen once. The V gene is TRBV20-1, the J gene TRBJ2-1; 9 bases align to TRBD1. The sequence derives from a woman in her fifties or sixties with multiple sclerosis. The sample was PBMCs. The CDR3 DNA reads as TGCAGTGCTAGCACGGGACAGGGTTCAAATGAGCAGTTCTTC. Residues: CSASTGQGSNEQFF.